Listed below are T cell receptor beta chains from one sample, sequenced in a study of T cells in Graves' hyperthyroidism and ophthalmopathy. TCRdb independently ran MiXCR on the multiplex PCR reads; one entry per CDR3 protein. The profile shows more than 450,000 distinct CDR3 sequences, nearly 20% of them singletons. Sequencing was performed on blood. Receptor source: a middle-aged man with Graves' ophthalmopathy. The CDR3 runs from the conserved cysteine through the conserved F or W. Each record gives: clone size, D gene, J gene, V gene, CDR3 DNA, CDR3 protein. The D gene is left open where the match is weak. Some rows mark clone size as missing; the rest say once, few, many or name a class of expanded clone.

NA,TRBD1,TRBJ1-2,TRBV18,TGTGCCAGCTCACTGGACAGGGTTTCATCGAATGGCTACACCTTC,CASSLDRVSSNGYTF
few,TRBD2,TRBJ2-2,TRBV6-7,TGTGCCAGCAGTTTAGCGGGGCCGAACACCGGGGAGCTGTTTTTT,CASSLAGPNTGELFF
many,TRBD2,TRBJ2-3,TRBV28,TGTGCCAGCAGTTCCTCGGGACTAGCGATAGATACGCAGTATTTT,CASSSSGLAIDTQYF
NA,NA,TRBJ2-7,TRBV15,TGTGCCACCAGCAAGTCTAGTTCCTACGAGCAGTACTTC,CATSKSSSYEQYF
NA,TRBD1,TRBJ2-2,TRBV27,TGTGCCAGCAGTCCCTTCTCCGGGACAGTCCCCGGGGAGCTGTTTTTT,CASSPFSGTVPGELFF
many,TRBD2,TRBJ2-3,TRBV7-8,TGTGCCAGCAGCTTAAGGGACTACTCTCTCACAGATACGCAGTATTTT,CASSLRDYSLTDTQYF
NA,TRBD2,TRBJ2-7,TRBV19,TGTGCCAGTAGTATATACGGAGCGGGAAGATACGAGCAGTACTTC,CASSIYGAGRYEQYF
NA,NA,TRBJ2-3,TRBV19,TGTGCCAGTAGTTCCAGGGCGGGCCTCACAGATACGCAGTATTTT,CASSSRAGLTDTQYF
few,NA,TRBJ2-7,TRBV20-1,TGCAGTGCTAGACCGCAGACAGGCCTTCATTCCTACGAGCAGTACTTC,CSARPQTGLHSYEQYF
many,NA,TRBJ2-3,TRBV7-2,TGTGCCAGCAGCTTCACCAATAACCCAGGAGATACGCAGTATTTT,CASSFTNNPGDTQYF
many,NA,TRBJ1-1,TRBV30,TGTGCCTGGAGAAGGGGGAACACTGAAGCTTTCTTT,CAWRRGNTEAFF
many,NA,TRBJ1-1,TRBV11-2,TGTGCCAACATACCCGTGGGGGGACACCACCTTAGGGGCACTGAAGCTTTCTTT,CANIPVGGHHLRGTEAFF
NA,TRBD2,TRBJ2-1,TRBV18,TGTGCCAGCTCACCACTCCCTCGCGGGAGCCCGCCCTACAATGAGCAGTTCTTC,CASSPLPRGSPPYNEQFF
many,NA,TRBJ1-2,TRBV7-2,TGTGCCAGCAGCTTAACCACAAGTCCTAACTATGGCTACACCTTC,CASSLTTSPNYGYTF
few,NA,TRBJ2-3,TRBV6-1,TGTGCCAGCAGTGAATTTGGGCAGAGCACAGATACGCAGTATTTT,CASSEFGQSTDTQYF
NA,TRBD1,TRBJ2-3,TRBV27,TGTGCCAGCAGAAAACAGGGGGCCGGGAAAGATACGCAGTATTTT,CASRKQGAGKDTQYF
many,TRBD2,TRBJ2-5,TRBV7-2,TGTGCCAGCAGCACAGGCCTCCCGGGACTAGCGGGAGAGACCCAGTACTTC,CASSTGLPGLAGETQYF
few,NA,TRBJ2-4,TRBV27,TGTGCCACCCGGGTAGCCAAAAACATTCAGTACTTC,CATRVAKNIQYF
few,TRBD1,TRBJ2-7,TRBV20-1,TGCAGTGCTAGAGATGTGAGACAGGGGACGAGGGAGCAGTACTTC,CSARDVRQGTREQYF
few,TRBD2,TRBJ2-2,TRBV20-1,TGCTGTGCTTTAGCGGGAGCGAGCACCGGGGAGCTGTTTTTT,CCALAGASTGELFF
many,TRBD2,TRBJ2-7,TRBV7-2,TGTGCCAGCAGCTCCCCGGGACTAGCGGTCTACGAGCAGTACTTC,CASSSPGLAVYEQYF